This TCR beta chain comes out of a study of T cell responses to AZD1222 COVID-19 vaccine. Concerning this clone itself: Its target is not known.

Study observations and caveats: Close to half of all spike-specific TCRs reportedly target regions of the variants that are unmutated. Mostly white British, mostly female donors; authors suggested clonal diversity may be underestimated.

Only in-frame clones appear in the TCRdb table, and some are missing; sequencing was by immunoSEQ multiplex PCR. The sample holds roughly 190,000 clones, just over 90% seen once. CDR3 length: 13 amino acids. V shed 3 bases and J shed 7 bases, with 10 bases lying between them. Germline CDR1 and CDR2: MNHEY and SMNVEV (reference sequence). The source material was peripheral blood, sampled on day 0 of AZD1222 vaccination. The chain uses TRBV27 and TRBJ1-5; D uncertain. The sequence was obtained from an adult in good health. CDR3 in DNA: TGTGCCAGCAGTTTGAGGTGGTTGCAGCCCCAGCATTTT. Encoded protein: CASSLRWLQPQHF.